This TCR beta chain was captured by sequencing in a study of T cells in localized non-small cell lung cancer. Using immunoSEQ multiplex PCR, the repertoire was profiled, and TCRdb retains in-frame clones only, with some absent. The repertoire holds more than 40,000 clones, 86% seen once, with 2% to 2.5% in the top ten. Sequenced here: PBMCs, sampled before any cancer treatment. The clonotype originates from a man between 40 and 70 years old with stage II lung adenocarcinoma.

This chain's CDR3 is CASSLWGDGELFF. As DNA, the CDR3 is TGCGCCAGCAGCTTGTGGGGTGACGGGGAGCTGTTTTTT. The V gene is TRBV5-1, the J gene TRBJ2-2, with D hard to call. Per germline, CDR1 SGHRS and CDR2 YFSETQ. Trimming cost V 1 base and J 7 bases, with 8 bases left between them. The CDR3 length is 13 residues.